The rows below give T cell receptor beta chains drawn from one sample of a study of identical twins. One entry per CDR3 protein, called by TCRdb with MiXCR from the 5' RACE reads. The table records 500,000 or so distinct CDR3 sequences, approximately 14% of them present only once. The sample also formed part of further work on yellow fever vaccine responses in identical twins.

Sequencing was done on a sample of CD4+ T cells sorted from blood. The source of these receptors is a woman between 18 and 30 years old in good health. Each CDR3 is given with its conserved first and last residue. A D gene is named only where the DNA matches it firmly. The size of a clone is reported for some rows only, either as once, few or many, or as a class for expanded clones.

v_call,clone_size,j_call,d_call,cdr3_nt,cdr3_aa
TRBV27,NA,TRBJ2-1,NA,TGTGCCAGCAGTTCCACTCCGGTGGGAGAGGCCAATGAGCAGTTCTTC,CASSSTPVGEANEQFF
TRBV14,NA,TRBJ2-1,TRBD2,TGTGCCAGCAGCCCATTAGTCGGCGGGAGTATCAATGAGCAGTTCTTC,CASSPLVGGSINEQFF
TRBV5-1,NA,TRBJ2-5,NA,TGCGCCAGCAGCTCCAGGGACGCGGAGACCCAGTACTTC,CASSSRDAETQYF
TRBV4-1,NA,TRBJ1-3,NA,TGCGCCAGCAGCCAACTAAGCCCCGTCTCTGGAAACACCATATATTTT,CASSQLSPVSGNTIYF
TRBV3-1,few,TRBJ2-7,NA,TGTGCCAGCAGCCAGTCGGGGGGCGGCGAGCAGTACTTC,CASSQSGGGEQYF
TRBV7-6,NA,TRBJ1-2,TRBD1,TGTGCCAGCAGCTTCAGACAGGGGAGAGGCTACACCTTC,CASSFRQGRGYTF
TRBV4-2,few,TRBJ1-1,NA,TGTGCCAGCAGCCAAGCCGGGACAAGAGCTGAAGCTTTCTTT,CASSQAGTRAEAFF
TRBV29-1,NA,TRBJ2-2,TRBD2,TGCAGCGTTGATAGACTAGCGGGACCCGGGGAGCTGTTTTTT,CSVDRLAGPGELFF
TRBV5-1,few,TRBJ1-2,TRBD1,TGCGCCAGCAGCTTGGGGGGACAGCCAAGCTATGGCTACACCTTC,CASSLGGQPSYGYTF
TRBV29-1,many,TRBJ2-6,NA,TGCAGCGCCAATGTGGCACACAGCTCTGGGGCCAACGTCCTGACTTTC,CSANVAHSSGANVLTF
TRBV20-1,NA,TRBJ2-7,TRBD2,TGCAGTGCTCCTCCACCGGGACTAGCCTACGAGCAGTACTTC,CSAPPPGLAYEQYF
TRBV5-1,NA,TRBJ2-3,TRBD1,TGCGCCAGCAGCATGAAAGGTGGGGCAGGGGGCAGGACAACGCAGTATTTT,CASSMKGGAGGRTTQYF
TRBV12-3/TRBV12-4,few,TRBJ2-3,NA,TGTGCCAGCAGGCGCGTGGGCACAGATACGCAGTATTTT,CASRRVGTDTQYF
TRBV15,NA,TRBJ2-7,TRBD2,TGTGCCACCAGCAGAATCCGCGGGGGGGCCTACGAGCAGTACTTC,CATSRIRGGAYEQYF
TRBV5-4,few,TRBJ2-7,TRBD1,TGTGCCAGCAGCTTGCCCAAGGGGACAGGGAGTGAGCAGTACTTC,CASSLPKGTGSEQYF
TRBV30,NA,TRBJ2-2,NA,TGTGCCTGGAGGGGGGGCCCTAACACCGGGGAGCTGTTTTTT,CAWRGGPNTGELFF
TRBV7-9,NA,TRBJ2-1,TRBD2,TGTGCCAGCAGCCTTGTGGGGACTAGCAGATACAATGAGCAGTTCTTC,CASSLVGTSRYNEQFF
TRBV20-1,NA,TRBJ2-7,TRBD2,TGCAGTGCTAAGGGACTAGGTCCCTACGAGCAGTACTTC,CSAKGLGPYEQYF
TRBV10-3,NA,TRBJ2-7,TRBD2,TGTGCCATCAGTGTGCTAGCGGGAGGGGAGCAGTACTTC,CAISVLAGGEQYF
TRBV6-5,few,TRBJ2-7,NA,TGTGCCAGCAGTTATAACCACAGGGCATACGAGCAGTACTTC,CASSYNHRAYEQYF
TRBV10-3,NA,TRBJ2-3,TRBD2,TGTGCCATCAGTCGGGGGGGCCTCACAGATACGCAGTATTTT,CAISRGGLTDTQYF
TRBV10-1,NA,TRBJ2-1,TRBD1,TGCGCCAGCGGACAGGGGGCGAATGAGCAGTTCTTC,CASGQGANEQFF
TRBV4-1,few,TRBJ2-1,NA,TGCGCCAGCGGTGCTGGGCCACGAGGTGATGAGCAGTTCTTC,CASGAGPRGDEQFF
TRBV7-9,few,TRBJ2-7,NA,TGTGCCAGCAGCTACTGGGGGGCCGAGCAGTACTTC,CASSYWGAEQYF
TRBV12-3/TRBV12-4,many,TRBJ2-7,NA,TGTGCCAGCAGTTCCCACCGGGACTCAAAGCCCTACGAGCAGTACTTC,CASSSHRDSKPYEQYF
TRBV12-3/TRBV12-4,NA,TRBJ1-6,NA,TGTGCCAGCAGTTTACCAGAGATTGGGAAGAATTCACCCCTCCACTTT,CASSLPEIGKNSPLHF
TRBV5-1,NA,TRBJ1-2,TRBD1,TGCGCCAGCAGCGAAGGGACAGGGAGGTATGGCTACACCTTC,CASSEGTGRYGYTF
TRBV2,NA,TRBJ1-1,NA,TGTGCCAGCAATTGGGGGACGTTGGTGAACACTGAAGCTTTCTTT,CASNWGTLVNTEAFF
TRBV6-1,NA,TRBJ2-2,TRBD2,TGTGCCAGCAGTCTTCACCCCGGACTAGCGGGAGGAGGCACCGGGGAGCTGTTTTTT,CASSLHPGLAGGGTGELFF
TRBV6-1,NA,TRBJ2-1,NA,TGTGCCAGCAGGGGAGCGGAGACCCCCTCCTATGAGGGGCAGTTCTTC,CASRGAETPSYEGQFF
TRBV10-3,NA,TRBJ2-1,NA,TGTGCCATCAGTGAGTCCGGGGAGTTCTACAATGAGCAGTTCTTC,CAISESGEFYNEQFF
TRBV6-5,NA,TRBJ1-2,NA,TGTGCCAGCAGTTACAGCGCCCCGCGTCCGGGACCCTATGGCTACACCTTC,CASSYSAPRPGPYGYTF
TRBV5-1,few,TRBJ2-2,TRBD1,TGCGCCAGCAGCTCCGGACAGGCCTACACCGGGGAGCTGTTTTTT,CASSSGQAYTGELFF
TRBV28,NA,TRBJ1-5,NA,TGTGCCAGCAGTTTCGGACAGACCGTCAATCAGCCCCAGCATTTT,CASSFGQTVNQPQHF
TRBV12-3/TRBV12-4,many,TRBJ2-3,NA,TGTGCCAGCAGACCTCCGGGACTGAACACAGATACGCAGTATTTT,CASRPPGLNTDTQYF
TRBV14,NA,TRBJ2-5,NA,TGTGCCAGCGGCGGACAGACGGGGACCCAGTACTTC,CASGGQTGTQYF
TRBV20-1,few,TRBJ1-6,TRBD1,TGCAGTGCTAGGGTTAACAGGGGCGGCAATTCACCCCTCCACTTT,CSARVNRGGNSPLHF
TRBV18,few,TRBJ2-7,NA,TGTGCCAGCTCACGGGACCTAGCGGAGGGGGGCCACGAGCAGTACTTC,CASSRDLAEGGHEQYF
TRBV20-1,many,TRBJ2-7,NA,TGCAGTGCCACGGGACGGTATTACGAGCAGTACTTC,CSATGRYYEQYF
TRBV5-1,NA,TRBJ2-5,TRBD2,TGCGCCAGCAGAACTAGCGGGGGGCGTGAGACCCAGTACTTC,CASRTSGGRETQYF
TRBV5-1,few,TRBJ1-1,NA,TGCGCCAGCAGGGGGGAGGGTCGGGGGAACACTGAAGCTTTCTTT,CASRGEGRGNTEAFF
TRBV20-1,many,TRBJ2-7,TRBD1,TGCAGTGCTGGGACAGGAAAAAACGAGCAGTACTTC,CSAGTGKNEQYF
TRBV12-3/TRBV12-4,many,TRBJ2-3,TRBD1,TGTGCCGCTACGGACAGGGAGGCAGATACGCAGTATTTT,CAATDREADTQYF
TRBV7-2,few,TRBJ2-3,TRBD2,TGTGCCAGCAGCATTACCGGGACTAGCGGGGCCACAGATACGCAGTATTTT,CASSITGTSGATDTQYF
TRBV7-2,NA,TRBJ2-7,NA,TGTGCCAGCATGCGGGTGATAGGATTCGAGCAGTACTTC,CASMRVIGFEQYF
TRBV27,few,TRBJ2-1,NA,TGTGCCAGCAGTTTAATTCGACAGAGCAATGAGCAGTTCTTC,CASSLIRQSNEQFF
TRBV5-1,many,TRBJ2-7,NA,TGCGCCAGCAGTCGCGGAGCGAACGAGCAGTACTTC,CASSRGANEQYF
TRBV3-1,NA,TRBJ1-2,NA,TGTGCCAGCAGCCAAGATCTTCTTGGCTACACCTTC,CASSQDLLGYTF
TRBV6-5,few,TRBJ2-7,NA,TGTGCCAGCAGTTACCAGGGGGGACAGCGCGAGCAGTACTTC,CASSYQGGQREQYF